This paragraph reports one T cell receptor beta chain. The sample comes from a study of T cell responses to AZD1222 COVID-19 vaccine. Study-wide background: Second-dose timings of about 4 or about 12 weeks were pooled.

In germline, CDR1 is SGHTA, CDR2 FQGTGA. The CDR3 totals 15 residues. Trimming cost V 5 bases and J 4 bases, with 14 bases left between them. TCRdb keeps only in-frame clones here, not all; method: immunoSEQ multiplex PCR. The table has 150,000 to 200,000 clones, over 75% seen once. The clonotype was recovered from an adult in good health. Sequences were derived from peripheral blood, sampled on day 0 of AZD1222 vaccination. The rearrangement uses TRBV7-3 and TRBJ2-2, with D possibly TRBD1 on 6 matching bases. CDR3: CASSADSRGTGELFF. CDR3 DNA sequence: TGTGCCAGCAGCGCGGACAGTAGAGGCACCGGGGAGCTGTTTTTT.